Sequencing of this T cell receptor beta chain was carried out in a study of T cell repertoires in cytomegalovirus infection (dated by TCRdb to between 2018 and 2021). Looking at the study overall: Donor HLA type was relevant to the analysis, as public TCR beta signatures indicated carriage of CMV infection together with the matching HLA type. General findings and caveats noted by the study authors: In both this cohort and an independent approximately 370-donor cohort, the cumulative frequency of public TCR beta family members distinguished carriers of CMV infection plus the relevant HLA type. The ex vivo response was dominated by HLA-C-restricted CMV-specific TCR beta clonotypes, which also provided the single most frequent clonotype in two of eight donors.

TCRdb shows the sequencer as Illumina HiSeq 1500. In TCRdb, the public reads were trimmed at Q25 with fastp and aligned with MiXCR, with productive beta chains retained. Identical CDR3 protein sequences are pooled into one entry, listed with their most common genes and DNA. This sample comprises about 680,000 distinct CDR3 sequences, 20% to 25% of them detected only once. The top ten clonotypes cover 7.5% to 9% of the sample. Its CDR3 holds 11 amino acids, cysteine through phenylalanine. The only DNA kept is the CDR3, 33 bases in frame from the first base. V gives up 7 bases and J gives up 4 bases, and the segment between their germline ends measures 8 bases. CDR1 SEHNR and CDR2 FQNEAQ are derived from the germline V gene (reference sequence). Details on this clonotype: The antigen this receptor binds is unknown. Within one base of it there is no much larger clone, and no base qualities were kept.

The source material was CD8+ T cells from PBMCs. The V and J segments used are TRBV7-9 and TRBJ2-7; confidence is insufficient to name the D gene. This clonotype was sampled from a human donor in good health (CMV status not recorded). Some clones in this sample may be carry-over from other donors' samples. The CDR3: CASTRRYEQYF. The nucleotide sequence is TGTGCCAGCACCCGCCGATACGAGCAGTACTTC.